Presented here are 20 T cell receptor beta chains from one specimen sequenced in a study of response to subunit inactivated influenza vaccine. TCRdb redid the calling of the RT-PCR reads with MiXCR, one entry per CDR3 protein. Found here are around 760,000 distinct CDR3 sequences, more than 11% of them singletons; the top ten hold roughly 6.4%. This material consisted of PBMCs from blood, taken 14 to 15 days before vaccination. All receptors derive from a man between 50 and 59 years old who received an inactivated influenza vaccine.

This clonotype was detected many times. The chain couples TRBV5-6 to TRBJ2-3; 8 bases line up with TRBD2. CDR3 length: 14 amino acids. J gave up 2 bases and V 5 bases, and 4 bases lay outside the gene matches. Germline-derived CDR1 and CDR2 are SGHDT and YYEEEE. As DNA, the CDR3 is TGTGCCAGCAGGCGGGGGGTCCTCACAGATACGCAGTATTTT. Protein: CASRRGVLTDTQYF.

This clonotype has a handful of counts. The rearrangement joins TRBV3-1 to TRBJ1-5, with 8 bases identical to TRBD1. The CDR3 covers 16 residues. J was trimmed by 2 bases and V by 3 bases; bases with no gene match: 6. Germline CDR1 is LGHDT and CDR2 is YNNKEL (reference sequence). This CDR3 is CASSQTDRGGNQPQHF. CDR3 sequence (DNA): TGTGCCAGCAGCCAGACTGACAGGGGTGGCAATCAGCCCCAGCATTTT.

This clonotype showed up many times. The rearrangement uses TRBV5-6 and TRBJ1-4, with no clear D. The ends were cut back, 4 bases at V and 4 bases at J, with 11 bases in the middle. The germline V gene encodes CDR1 SGHDT and CDR2 YYEEEE. The CDR3 spans 14 residues. In DNA, the CDR3 is TGTGCCAGCAGCCTAACCGGGATTAATGAAAAACTGTTTTTT. Amino acid sequence: CASSLTGINEKLFF.

The chain employs TRBV12-3 or TRBV12-4 and TRBJ2-1; D is unresolved. The J call may be in error: the DNA end matches TRBJ2-7 better. CDR3 length equals 14 residues. CDR3 protein: CASSLRQAYNEQYF. CDR3 bases: TGTGCCAGCAGTTTACGTCAAGCCTACAATGAGCAGTACTTC.

In its sample, this clonotype was seen a few times. The chain links TRBV5-5 to TRBJ2-3, with 7 nucleotides matching TRBD2. The germline CDR1 and CDR2 sequences are SGHKS and YYEKEE (reference sequence). With V trimmed by 4 bases and J by 3 bases, 11 bases remained unmatched. This CDR3 comprises 16 residues. CDR3 sequence: CASSPRVGGITDTQYF. CDR3 sequence (DNA): TGTGCCAGCAGCCCCCGCGTGGGGGGGATAACAGATACGCAGTATTTT.

This clonotype occurred a few times. The chain uses TRBV2 and TRBJ1-6; no clear D gene. The CDR3 spans 12 residues. Germline loops: CDR1 SNHLY, CDR2 FYNNEI. V shed 3 bases and J shed 8 bases, with 5 bases lying between them. CDR3 residues: CASSDNYSPLHF. The DNA of the CDR3 is TGTGCCAGCAGTGACAATTATTCACCCCTCCACTTT.

Ten or more counts support this clonotype. This rearrangement joins TRBV15 to TRBJ2-2; weak D call: TRBD1 (5 bases). Germline CDR1 is LNHNV and CDR2 is YYDKDF (reference sequence). Trimming took 2 bases from V and 0 from J, leaving 7 bases between them. The length of the CDR3 is 15 residues. The CDR3 protein is CATSRTGSNTGELFF. In DNA, the CDR3 is TGTGCCACCAGCAGAACAGGCTCGAACACCGGGGAGCTGTTTTTT.

The chain links TRBV10-3 to TRBJ1-5, with D unclear. CDR1 ENHRY and CDR2 SYGVKD come from the germline V gene. CDR3 length: 15 residues. Deletions cut 0 bases from V and 0 bases from J, with 6 bases between. CDR3 amino acids: CAISESGDSNQPQHF. DNA for the CDR3: TGTGCCATCAGTGAGTCGGGAGATAGCAATCAGCCCCAGCATTTT.

This clonotype was detected a few times. The V call is TRBV20-1, the J call TRBJ2-5; unclear D gene. The CDR3 consists of 12 residues. CDR1 is DFQATT and CDR2 is SNEGSKA in the germline V gene (reference sequence). The ends were cut back, 6 bases at V and 5 bases at J, with 13 bases in the middle. DNA of the CDR3: TGCAGTGCCCGACATGTAGGGGAGACCCAGTACTTC. Protein: CSARHVGETQYF.

This chain links TRBV6-1 with TRBJ1-1; D might be TRBD1 (6 bases). The CDR3 totals 14 residues. The germline CDR1 and CDR2 sequences are MNHNS and SASEGT. V gave up 3 bases and J gave up 14 bases, with 22 bases separating them. Here the CDR3 DNA reads TGTGCCAGCAGTGACAGGGGTGAACGATCCCACCGGTTCTTT. Amino acids: CASSDRGERSHRFF.

This clonotype showed up just a few times. The chain uses TRBV20-1 and TRBJ2-5; possible D gene TRBD1, 5 bases. Per germline, CDR1 DFQATT and CDR2 SNEGSKA (reference sequence). V was cut by 0 bases and J by 3 bases, with 8 bases left in between. The CDR3 loop spans 13 amino acids. The CDR3 nucleotides are TGCAGTGCTAGAGACGCAGGGAAAGAGACCCAGTACTTC. Amino acids: CSARDAGKETQYF.

The CDR3 DNA sequence: TGTGCCAGCTCACCACCTGGCGGGACAGCAAGCTCTGGGGCCAACGTCCTGACTTTC. Residues: CASSPPGGTASSGANVLTF. V and J are TRBV18 and TRBJ2-6; D is perhaps TRBD1 (7 bases). Trimming shortened V by 0 bases and J by 0 bases, and 15 bases separated the two germline ends. The CDR3 has 19 residues. Germline CDR1 and CDR2: KGHSH and LQKENI. Complete variable domain (other parts from reference TRBV18 and TRBJ2-6): NAGVMQNPRHLVRRRGQEARLRCSPMKGHSHVYWYRQLPEEGLKFMVYLQKENIIDESGMPKERFSAEFPKEGPSILRIQQVVRGDSAAYFCASSPPGGTASSGANVLTFGAGSRLTVL.

Only a few counts were recorded for this clonotype. This chain uses TRBV7-2 with TRBJ2-1, with 7 bases that match TRBD2. This CDR3 has 15 residues. Per germline, CDR1 SGHTA and CDR2 FQGNSA. The J segment lost 4 bases and the V segment lost 4 bases, leaving 7 bases of the junction unmatched. In nucleotides, the CDR3 is TGTGCCAGCAGCTCCGTGGAAGCGGGGTACAATGAGCAGTTCTTC. Amino acid sequence: CASSSVEAGYNEQFF.

This clonotype appeared a few times. CDR3 nucleotides: TGTGCCAGCAGAATCCTAGCGGATAGCTCCTACAATGAGCAGTTCTTC. It specifies CASRILADSSYNEQFF. The chain links TRBV28 to TRBJ2-1; 7 positions agree with TRBD2. The J segment lost 0 bases and the V segment lost 6 bases, leaving 8 bases of the junction unmatched. This CDR3 is built from 16 residues. Germline V CDR1 and CDR2: MDHEN, SYDVKM.

The chain is built from TRBV7-2 and TRBJ2-7; 10 nucleotides match TRBD2. Trimming at V came to 3 bases and at J to 3 bases, leaving 11 bases not matched to a gene. The CDR3 consists of 17 residues. Looked up from germline, CDR1 is SGHTA and CDR2 is FQGNSA. CDR3 protein: CASSFSGGPHGGYEQYF. DNA for the CDR3: TGTGCCAGCAGCTTTAGCGGGGGGCCACATGGAGGCTACGAGCAGTACTTC.

The sample holds a few counts of this clonotype. The chain carries TRBV5-1 and TRBJ2-7, with TRBD1 identical over 8 bases. Germline V CDR1 and CDR2: SGHRS, YFSETQ. V shed 0 bases and J 6 bases; nucleotides not matched to a gene: 5. The CDR3 runs 14 residues. The CDR3 protein is CASSLGRGPLEQYF. The CDR3, as DNA: TGCGCCAGCAGCTTGGGCAGGGGGCCCCTCGAGCAGTACTTC.

This clonotype has just a few counts. The chain links TRBV12-3 or TRBV12-4 to TRBJ2-1, with D perhaps matching TRBD1 or TRBD2 (5 bases each). This CDR3 is built from 15 residues. The V end lost 6 bases, the J end lost 3 bases, and 15 bases lay between the germline ends. The CDR3 region has the DNA TGTGCCAGCAGGGGGACGGCGGGTGACTACAATGAGCAGTTCTTC. Encoded protein: CASRGTAGDYNEQFF.

The V call is TRBV6-5, the J call TRBJ2-7, with 9 nucleotides matching TRBD1. V lost 4 bases and J lost 6; bases outside the gene matches: 7. This CDR3 has 14 amino acids. Germline loops: CDR1 MNHEY, CDR2 SVGAGI. CDR3 in DNA: TGTGCCAGCAGTTGGACAGGGGAGTTAGGCGAGCAGTACTTC. Translation gives CASSWTGELGEQYF.

The J gene is TRBJ1-4, the V gene TRBV5-5; D remains unclear. In germline, CDR1 is SGHKS, CDR2 YYEKEE (reference sequence). V gave up 2 bases and J gave up 4 bases, with 12 bases separating them. This CDR3 has 15 residues. Here the CDR3 reads CASSFLGVRNEKLFF. Written as DNA, the CDR3 is TGTGCCAGCAGCTTTCTTGGGGTTCGTAATGAAAAACTGTTTTTT.

The rearrangement joins TRBV4-2 to TRBJ1-1; D unclear. CDR1 is LGHNA, CDR2 YNFKEQ, per germline. V dropped 0 bases and J dropped 2 bases, with 10 bases sitting between them. The CDR3 is 15 amino acids. In nucleotides, the CDR3 is TGTGCCAGCAGCCAAGAAAGGTCACCTAACACTGAAGCTTTCTTT. This sequence encodes CASSQERSPNTEAFF.